The TCR beta chain under discussion was sequenced for a study of post-analysis software for immune sequencing data. For the study at large: Courses of disease covered relapsing-remitting, secondary progressive and progressive-relapsing multiple sclerosis. Study-wide results and limits: Strong co-clustering by F measure linked samples that shared a preparation batch. When compared against controls, multiple sclerosis patients showed significantly lower normalized Chao1 diversity. Controls had lower frequencies than patients of roughly five TRBV segments, which included TRBV5-6, TRBV5-1 and TRBV20-1.

The J segment lost 11 bases and the V segment lost 6 bases, leaving 14 bases of the junction unmatched. This CDR3 comprises 15 residues. Looked up from germline, CDR1 is MNHNY and CDR2 is SVGAGI (reference sequence). TCR beta cDNA libraries included unique molecular identifiers. TCRdb used MiXCR to reprocess the PCR reads, holding one entry per CDR3 protein. The sample has some 800,000 distinct CDR3 sequences, under 60% seen once. This clonotype was counted between two and nine times. Antigen unknown. The sequence was obtained from a girl under 18 with multiple sclerosis. Sequencing was carried out using blood. The chain couples TRBV6-6 to TRBJ2-5; 11 bases agree with TRBD2. CDR3 sequence: CASRALAGGIGEQYF. The CDR3 DNA follows: TGTGCCAGCAGGGCGTTAGCGGGAGGGATCGGGGAGCAGTACTTC.